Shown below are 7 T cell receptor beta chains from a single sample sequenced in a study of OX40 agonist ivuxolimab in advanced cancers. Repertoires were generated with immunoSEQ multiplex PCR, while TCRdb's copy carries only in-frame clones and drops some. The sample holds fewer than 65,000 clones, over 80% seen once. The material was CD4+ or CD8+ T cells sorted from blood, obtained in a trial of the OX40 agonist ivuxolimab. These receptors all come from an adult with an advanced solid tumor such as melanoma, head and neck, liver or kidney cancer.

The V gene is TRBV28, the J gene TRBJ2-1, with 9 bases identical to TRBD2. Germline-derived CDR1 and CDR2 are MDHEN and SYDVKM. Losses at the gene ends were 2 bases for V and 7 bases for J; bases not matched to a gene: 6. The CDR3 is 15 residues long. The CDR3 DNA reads TGTGCCAGCAGTTTAGGCGGGACTAGCATTAATGAGCAGTTCTTC. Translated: CASSLGGTSINEQFF.

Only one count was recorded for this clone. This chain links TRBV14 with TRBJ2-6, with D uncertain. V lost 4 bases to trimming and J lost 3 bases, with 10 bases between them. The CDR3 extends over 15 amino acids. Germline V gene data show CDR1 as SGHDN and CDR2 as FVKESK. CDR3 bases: TGTGCCAGCAGCCCAGTGGGGTTTGGGGCCAACGTCCTGACTTTC. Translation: CASSPVGFGANVLTF.

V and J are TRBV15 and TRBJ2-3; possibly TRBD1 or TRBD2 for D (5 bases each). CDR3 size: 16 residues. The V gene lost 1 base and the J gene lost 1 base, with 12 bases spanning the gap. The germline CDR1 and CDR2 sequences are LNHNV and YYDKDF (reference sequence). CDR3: CATSRGAGAGTDTQYF. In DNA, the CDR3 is TGTGCCACCAGCAGAGGGGCCGGGGCTGGCACAGATACGCAGTATTTT.

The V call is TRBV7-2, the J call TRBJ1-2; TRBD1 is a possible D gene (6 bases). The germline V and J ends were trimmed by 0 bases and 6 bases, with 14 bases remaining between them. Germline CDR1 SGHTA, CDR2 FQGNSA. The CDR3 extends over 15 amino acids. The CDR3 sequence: CASSLAQGRGDGYTF. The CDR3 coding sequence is TGTGCCAGCAGCTTAGCGCAAGGGAGGGGGGATGGCTACACCTTC.

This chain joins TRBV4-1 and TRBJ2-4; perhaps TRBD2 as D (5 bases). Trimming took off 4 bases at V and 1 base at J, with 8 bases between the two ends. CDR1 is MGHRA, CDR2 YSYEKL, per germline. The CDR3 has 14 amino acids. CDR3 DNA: TGCGCCAGCAGCCCGCGAGGGGCCAAAAACATTCAGTACTTC. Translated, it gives CASSPRGAKNIQYF.

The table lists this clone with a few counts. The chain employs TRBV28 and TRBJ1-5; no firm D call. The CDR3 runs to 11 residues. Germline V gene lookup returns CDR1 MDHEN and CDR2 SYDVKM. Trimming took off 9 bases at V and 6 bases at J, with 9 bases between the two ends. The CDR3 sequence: CASDRGQPQHF. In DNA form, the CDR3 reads TGTGCCAGTGACCGGGGTCAGCCCCAGCATTTT.

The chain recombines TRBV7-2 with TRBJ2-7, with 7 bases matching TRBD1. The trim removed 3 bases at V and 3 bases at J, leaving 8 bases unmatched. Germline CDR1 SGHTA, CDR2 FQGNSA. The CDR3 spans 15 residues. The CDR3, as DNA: TGTGCCAGCAGCTTCAGGGGACAGAAGCTCTACGAGCAGTACTTC. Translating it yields CASSFRGQKLYEQYF. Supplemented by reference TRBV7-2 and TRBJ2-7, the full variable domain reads GAGVSQSPSNKVTEKGKDVELRCDPISGHTALYWYRQSLGQGLEFLIYFQGNSAPDKSGLPSDRFSAERTGGSVSTLTIQRTQQEDSAVYLCASSFRGQKLYEQYFGPGTRLTVT.